These 5 T cell receptor beta chains share one sample of origin, sequenced in a study of blood T cell repertoires in COVID-19. This table comes from immunoSEQ multiplex PCR, and its TCRdb copy is limited to in-frame clones, with some not included. The data show fewer than 85,000 clones, roughly 88% seen once. Sequencing was performed on peripheral blood. The origin of the receptors is a human donor in a cohort sampled during active COVID-19.

In DNA, the CDR3 is TGCGCCAGCGCAAGGACAGGAGTTGTGAACGAGCAGTACTTC. Translating gives CASARTGVVNEQYF. The V call is TRBV10-2, the J call TRBJ2-7; 7 bases are a match to TRBD1. Germline-derived CDR1 and CDR2 are WSHSY and SAAADI. The CDR3 extends over 14 amino acids. V was clipped by 8 bases and J by 5 bases; unmatched bases: 12.

This clone was observed a single time. The V call is TRBV7-9, the J call TRBJ2-2, with 8 bases that match TRBD2. The junction had 7 bases not matched to a gene; V was cut back by 1 base and J by 0 bases. The CDR3 runs to 18 residues. Germline V lookup: CDR1 SEHNR, CDR2 FQNEAQ (reference sequence). The CDR3 DNA follows: TGTGCCAGCAGCTTAGTACTAGCGGACGCCTCGAACACCGGGGAGCTGTTTTTT. Amino acids: CASSLVLADASNTGELFF.

The V gene is TRBV12-3 or TRBV12-4, the J gene TRBJ2-7, with no clear D. This CDR3 is 12 amino acids long. The V end lost 6 bases, the J end lost 4 bases, and 10 bases lay between the germline ends. The CDR3 here is CASSLRPYEQYF. CDR3 sequence (DNA): TGTGCCAGCAGCCTCAGGCCGTACGAGCAGTACTTC.

The V call is TRBV7-2, the J call TRBJ2-5, with a possible D match to TRBD2 (5 bases). Germline CDR1 and CDR2: SGHTA and FQGNSA. V shed 6 bases and J shed 3 bases, with 17 bases lying between them. The CDR3 is 15 residues long. CDR3 sequence: CASSEGGSAKETQYF. The CDR3 nucleotides read TGTGCCAGCAGTGAGGGTGGTAGCGCTAAAGAGACCCAGTACTTC.

The rearrangement links TRBV25-1 to TRBJ1-1; 8 nucleotides agree with TRBD1. The ends lost 7 bases at V and 7 bases at J; junction bases unmatched: 23. CDR3 size: 18 residues. Germline CDR1 is MGHDK and CDR2 is SYGVNS. In DNA, the CDR3 is TGTGCCAGCACCCCTGCCCCCGGCGGCAGGGGGCGCCTCCATGAAGCTTTCTTT. This encodes CASTPAPGGRGRLHEAFF.